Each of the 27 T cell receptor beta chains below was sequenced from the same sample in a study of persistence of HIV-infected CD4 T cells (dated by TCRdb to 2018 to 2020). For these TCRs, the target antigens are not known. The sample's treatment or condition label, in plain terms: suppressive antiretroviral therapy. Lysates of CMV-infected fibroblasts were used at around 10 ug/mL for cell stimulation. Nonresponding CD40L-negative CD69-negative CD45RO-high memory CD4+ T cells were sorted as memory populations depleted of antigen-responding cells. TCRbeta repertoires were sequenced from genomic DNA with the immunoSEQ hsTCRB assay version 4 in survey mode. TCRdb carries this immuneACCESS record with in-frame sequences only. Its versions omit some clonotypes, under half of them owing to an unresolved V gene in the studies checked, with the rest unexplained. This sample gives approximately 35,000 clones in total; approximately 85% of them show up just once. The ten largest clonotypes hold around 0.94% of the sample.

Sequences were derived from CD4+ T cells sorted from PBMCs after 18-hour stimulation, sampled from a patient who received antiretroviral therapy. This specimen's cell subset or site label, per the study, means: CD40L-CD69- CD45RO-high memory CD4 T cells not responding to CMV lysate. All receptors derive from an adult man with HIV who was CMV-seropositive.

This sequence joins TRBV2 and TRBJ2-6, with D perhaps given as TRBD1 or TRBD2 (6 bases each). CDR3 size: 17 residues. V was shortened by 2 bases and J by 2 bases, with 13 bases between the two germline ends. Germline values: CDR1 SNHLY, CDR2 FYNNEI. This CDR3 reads CASSEYGGVTGANVLTF. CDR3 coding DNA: TGTGCCAGCAGTGAATACGGGGGCGTAACTGGGGCCAACGTCCTGACTTTC.

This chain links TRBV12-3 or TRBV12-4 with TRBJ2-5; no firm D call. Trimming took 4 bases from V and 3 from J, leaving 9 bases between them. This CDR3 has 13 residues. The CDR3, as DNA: TGTGCCAGCAGTTCCTACAGCGAAGAGACCCAGTACTTC. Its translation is CASSSYSEETQYF.

CDR3 sequence: CASSSWDFRRETQYF. DNA for the CDR3: TGCGCCAGCAGCAGCTGGGACTTCAGGAGAGAGACCCAGTACTTC. The chain uses TRBV5-1 and TRBJ2-5; possible D gene TRBD2, 6 bases. Germline lookup yields CDR1 SGHRS and CDR2 YFSETQ. Trimming took 4 bases from V and 4 from J, leaving 17 bases between them. This CDR3 is 15 amino acids long.

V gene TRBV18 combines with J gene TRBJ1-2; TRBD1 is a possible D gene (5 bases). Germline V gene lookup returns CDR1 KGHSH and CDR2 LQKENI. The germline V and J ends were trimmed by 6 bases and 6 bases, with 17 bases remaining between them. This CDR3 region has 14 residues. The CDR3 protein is CASSLTRDGDGYTF. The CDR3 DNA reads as TGTGCCAGCTCGCTTACTAGGGACGGCGATGGCTACACCTTC. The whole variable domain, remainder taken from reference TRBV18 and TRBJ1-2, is NAGVMQNPRHLVRRRGQEARLRCSPMKGHSHVYWYRQLPEEGLKFMVYLQKENIIDESGMPKERFSAEFPKEGPSILRIQQVVRGDSAAYFCASSLTRDGDGYTFGSGTRLTVV.

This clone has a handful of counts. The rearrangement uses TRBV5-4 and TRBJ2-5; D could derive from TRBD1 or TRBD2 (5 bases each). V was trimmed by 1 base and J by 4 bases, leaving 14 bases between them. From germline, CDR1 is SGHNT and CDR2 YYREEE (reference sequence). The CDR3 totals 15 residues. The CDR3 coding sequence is TGTGCCAGCAGCTTGTCAGGACTCCAGGGAGAGACCCAGTACTTC. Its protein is CASSLSGLQGETQYF.

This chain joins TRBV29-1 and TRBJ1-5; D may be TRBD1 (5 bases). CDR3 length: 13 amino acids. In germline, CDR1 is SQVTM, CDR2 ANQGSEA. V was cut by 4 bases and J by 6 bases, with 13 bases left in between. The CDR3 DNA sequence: TGCAGCGTTGGGCAGGGTCGGGGTCAGCCCCAGCATTTT. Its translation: CSVGQGRGQPQHF.

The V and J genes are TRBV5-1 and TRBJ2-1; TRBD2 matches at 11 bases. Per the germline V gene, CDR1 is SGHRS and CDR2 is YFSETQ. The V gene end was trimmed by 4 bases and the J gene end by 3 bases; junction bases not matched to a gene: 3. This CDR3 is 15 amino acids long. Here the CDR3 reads CASSPTSGGYNEQFF. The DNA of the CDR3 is TGCGCCAGCAGCCCTACTAGCGGGGGCTACAATGAGCAGTTCTTC.

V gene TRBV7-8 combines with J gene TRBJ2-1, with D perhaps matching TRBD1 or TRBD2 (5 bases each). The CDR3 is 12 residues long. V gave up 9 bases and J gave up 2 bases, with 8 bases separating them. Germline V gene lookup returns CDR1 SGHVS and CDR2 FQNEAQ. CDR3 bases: TGTGCCAGTAGGGGAGCCTACAATGAGCAGTTCTTC. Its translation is CASRGAYNEQFF.

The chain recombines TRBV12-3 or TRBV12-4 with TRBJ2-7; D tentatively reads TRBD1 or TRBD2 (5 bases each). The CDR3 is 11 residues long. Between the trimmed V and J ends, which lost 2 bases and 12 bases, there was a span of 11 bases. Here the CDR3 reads CASSLTGTSYF. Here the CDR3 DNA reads TGTGCCAGCAGTTTAACGGGGACGTCGTACTTC.

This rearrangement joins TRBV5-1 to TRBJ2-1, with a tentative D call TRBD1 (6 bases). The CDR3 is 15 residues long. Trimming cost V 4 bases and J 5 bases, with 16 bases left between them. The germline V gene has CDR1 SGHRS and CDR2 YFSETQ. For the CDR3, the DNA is TGCGCCAGCAGCCCGATCAGGGGAGAGGACAATGAGCAGTTCTTC. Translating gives CASSPIRGEDNEQFF.

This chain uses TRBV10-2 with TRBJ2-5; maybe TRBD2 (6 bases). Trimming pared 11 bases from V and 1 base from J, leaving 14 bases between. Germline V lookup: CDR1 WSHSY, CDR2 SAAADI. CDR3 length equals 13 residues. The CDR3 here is CAASGGPQETQYF. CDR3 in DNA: TGCGCCGCCTCCGGGGGTCCCCAAGAGACCCAGTACTTC.

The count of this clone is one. The CDR3 protein is CASSVGRRSTDTQYF. DNA for the CDR3: TGTGCCAGCAGCGTAGGCCGGCGCAGCACAGATACGCAGTATTTT. The chain uses TRBV9 and TRBJ2-3; no firm D call. The V end lost 0 bases, the J end lost 0 bases, and 8 bases lay between the germline ends. Germline loops: CDR1 SGDLS, CDR2 YYNGEE. The CDR3 has 15 amino acids.

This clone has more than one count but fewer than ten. The CDR3 region is CASSLVPGGISPPAEAFF. The DNA for the CDR3 is TGCGCCAGCAGCTTGGTCCCAGGGGGCATTTCACCCCCGGCTGAAGCTTTCTTT. The V gene is TRBV5-1, the J gene TRBJ1-1; TRBD1 aligns across 8 bases. Unmatched junction bases numbered 16, after V lost 0 bases and J lost 6 bases. This CDR3 has 18 amino acids. Per the germline V gene, CDR1 is SGHRS and CDR2 is YFSETQ. Based on the CDR3 plus reference TRBV5-1 and TRBJ1-1, the full variable domain is KAGVTQTPRYLIKTRGQQVTLSCSPISGHRSVSWYQQTPGQGLQFLFEYFSETQRNKGNFPGRFSGRQFSNSRSEMNVSTLELGDSALYLCASSLVPGGISPPAEAFFGQGTRLTVV.

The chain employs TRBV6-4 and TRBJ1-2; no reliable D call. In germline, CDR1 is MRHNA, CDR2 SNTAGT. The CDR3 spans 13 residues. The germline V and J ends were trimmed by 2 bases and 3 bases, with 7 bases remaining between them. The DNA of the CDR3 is TGTGCCAGCAGTGACGAGGGTCACTATGGCTACACCTTC. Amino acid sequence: CASSDEGHYGYTF.

CDR3 DNA: TGTGCCAGCAGCCAAGTTGGGGGTCTGGGTGCTTTCTTT. It specifies CASSQVGGLGAFF. This rearrangement joins TRBV3-1 (or the pseudogene TRBV3-2) to TRBJ1-1; TRBD1 is a possible D gene (5 bases). This CDR3 contains 13 residues. The germline CDR1 and CDR2 sequences are LGHDT and YNNKEL (reference sequence). Trimming removed 1 base from V and 11 bases from J, with 14 bases in between.

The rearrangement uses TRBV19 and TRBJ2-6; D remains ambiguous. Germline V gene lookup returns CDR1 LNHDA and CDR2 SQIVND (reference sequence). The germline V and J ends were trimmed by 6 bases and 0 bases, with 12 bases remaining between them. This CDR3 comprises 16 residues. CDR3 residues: CASRGWASSGANVLTF. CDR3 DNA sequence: TGTGCCAGTAGGGGTTGGGCCAGCTCTGGGGCCAACGTCCTGACTTTC.

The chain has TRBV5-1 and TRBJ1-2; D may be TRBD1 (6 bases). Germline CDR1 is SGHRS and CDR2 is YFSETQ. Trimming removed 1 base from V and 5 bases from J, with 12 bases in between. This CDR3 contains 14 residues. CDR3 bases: TGCGCCAGCAGCTTGTACCCAGGGGATTATGGCTACACCTTC. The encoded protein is CASSLYPGDYGYTF. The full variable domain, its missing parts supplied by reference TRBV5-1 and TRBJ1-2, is KAGVTQTPRYLIKTRGQQVTLSCSPISGHRSVSWYQQTPGQGLQFLFEYFSETQRNKGNFPGRFSGRQFSNSRSEMNVSTLELGDSALYLCASSLYPGDYGYTFGSGTRLTVV.

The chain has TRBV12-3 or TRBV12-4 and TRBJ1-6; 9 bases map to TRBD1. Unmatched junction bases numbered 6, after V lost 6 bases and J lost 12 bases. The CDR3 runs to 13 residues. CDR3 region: CASSLTGGGPLHF. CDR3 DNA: TGTGCCAGCAGCCTGACAGGGGGTGGACCCCTCCACTTT.

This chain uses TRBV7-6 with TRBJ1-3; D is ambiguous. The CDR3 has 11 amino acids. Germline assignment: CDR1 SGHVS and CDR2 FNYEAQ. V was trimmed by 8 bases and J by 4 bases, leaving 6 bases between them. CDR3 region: CASLGGNTIYF. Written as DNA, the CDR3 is TGTGCCAGCTTAGGAGGAAACACCATATATTTT.

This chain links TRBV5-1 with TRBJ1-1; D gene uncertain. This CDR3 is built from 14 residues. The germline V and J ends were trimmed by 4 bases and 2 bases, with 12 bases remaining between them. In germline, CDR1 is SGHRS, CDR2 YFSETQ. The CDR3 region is CASSLSHGNTEAFF. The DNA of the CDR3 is TGCGCCAGCAGCCTTTCACACGGCAACACTGAAGCTTTCTTT.

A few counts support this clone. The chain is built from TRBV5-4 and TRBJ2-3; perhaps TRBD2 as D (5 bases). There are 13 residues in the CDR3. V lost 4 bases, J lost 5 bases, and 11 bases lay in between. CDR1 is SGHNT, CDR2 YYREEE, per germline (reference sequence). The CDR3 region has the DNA TGTGCCAGCAGCCCAAGCGGCAGAGATACGCAGTATTTT. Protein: CASSPSGRDTQYF.

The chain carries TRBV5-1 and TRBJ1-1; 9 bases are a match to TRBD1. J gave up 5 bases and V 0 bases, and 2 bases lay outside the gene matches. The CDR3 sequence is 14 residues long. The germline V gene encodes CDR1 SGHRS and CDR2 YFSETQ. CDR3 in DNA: TGCGCCAGCAGCTTGGACGGGACAGGGACTGAAGCTTTCTTT. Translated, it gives CASSLDGTGTEAFF. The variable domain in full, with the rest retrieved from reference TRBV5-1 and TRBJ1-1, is KAGVTQTPRYLIKTRGQQVTLSCSPISGHRSVSWYQQTPGQGLQFLFEYFSETQRNKGNFPGRFSGRQFSNSRSEMNVSTLELGDSALYLCASSLDGTGTEAFFGQGTRLTVV.

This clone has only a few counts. CDR3: CASSITGVYGYTF. CDR3 sequence (DNA): TGTGCCAGCAGCATCACAGGGGTCTATGGCTACACCTTC. J is TRBJ1-2 and V is TRBV5-4; 7 bases line up with TRBD1. This CDR3 is built from 13 residues. In germline, CDR1 is SGHNT, CDR2 YYREEE (reference sequence). Losses at the gene ends were 4 bases for V and 4 bases for J; bases not matched to a gene: 4.

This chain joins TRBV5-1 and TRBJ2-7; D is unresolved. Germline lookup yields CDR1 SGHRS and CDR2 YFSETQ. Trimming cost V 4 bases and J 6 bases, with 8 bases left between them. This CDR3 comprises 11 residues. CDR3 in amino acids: CASSLGPEQYF. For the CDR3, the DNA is TGCGCCAGCAGCCTGGGCCCCGAGCAGTACTTC.

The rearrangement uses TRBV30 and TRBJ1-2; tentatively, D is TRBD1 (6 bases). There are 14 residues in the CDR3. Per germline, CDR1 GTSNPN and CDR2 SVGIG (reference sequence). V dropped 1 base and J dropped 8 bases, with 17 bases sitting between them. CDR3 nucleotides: TGTGCCTGGAGTGCCGTCACAGGGAGAGGGGGCTACACCTTC. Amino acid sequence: CAWSAVTGRGGYTF.

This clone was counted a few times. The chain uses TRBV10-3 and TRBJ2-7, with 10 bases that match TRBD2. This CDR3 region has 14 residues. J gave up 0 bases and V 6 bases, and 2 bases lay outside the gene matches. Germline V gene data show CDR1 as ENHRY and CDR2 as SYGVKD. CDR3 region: CAIRASGGSYEQYF. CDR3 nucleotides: TGTGCCATCAGGGCTAGCGGGGGCTCCTACGAGCAGTACTTC.

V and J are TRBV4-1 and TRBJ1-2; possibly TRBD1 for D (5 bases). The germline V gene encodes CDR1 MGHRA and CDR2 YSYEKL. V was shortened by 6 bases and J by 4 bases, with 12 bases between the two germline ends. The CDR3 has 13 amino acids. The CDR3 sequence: CASSAPGPYGYTF. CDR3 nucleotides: TGCGCCAGCAGTGCCCCGGGACCCTATGGCTACACCTTC.